A selection of T cell receptor beta chains follows, all from one sample in a study of lymphopenia after photon versus proton radiotherapy. TCRdb's copy holds only in-frame clones and misses some; the assay was immunoSEQ multiplex PCR. The sample carries 40,000 to 45,000 clones, around 84% recorded once. Here the sequenced sample was peripheral blood, taken from a patient treated with proton-based radiotherapy. These receptors were obtained from a woman between 65 and 79 years old with pancreatic cancer. Some clones in this sample may be carry-over from other donors' samples. Each CDR3 is given with its conserved first and last residue. Fields, in order: D gene, clone size, J gene, V gene, CDR3 DNA, CDR3 protein. A D gene is named only where the DNA matches it firmly. Clone size appears in some rows only: once, few, many, or a class for an expanded clone.

D gene: TRBD2; clone size: few; J gene: TRBJ2-1; V gene: TRBV2; CDR3 DNA: TGTGCCAGCCTTACCGGGGAGGGGAGAAGCTCCTACAATGAGCAGTTCTTC; CDR3 protein: CASLTGEGRSSYNEQFF
D gene: TRBD2; clone size: -; J gene: TRBJ2-3; V gene: TRBV5-1; CDR3 DNA: TGCGCCAGCAGCTCTTACACCGGGACTAGCGGGACAGATACGCAGTATTTT; CDR3 protein: CASSSYTGTSGTDTQYF
D gene: TRBD1; clone size: -; J gene: TRBJ1-2; V gene: TRBV7-2; CDR3 DNA: TGTGCCAGCAGCTTCAACCAGGGGGCCTATGGCTACACCTTC; CDR3 protein: CASSFNQGAYGYTF
D gene: -; clone size: -; J gene: TRBJ1-5; V gene: TRBV7-8; CDR3 DNA: TGTGCCAGCAGCTTAGTCTCTATGGGGGTTGGGCCCCAGCATTTT; CDR3 protein: CASSLVSMGVGPQHF
D gene: TRBD1; clone size: -; J gene: TRBJ2-5; V gene: TRBV5-6; CDR3 DNA: TGTGCCAGCAGCTGGACAGGCCCATCAGAGACCCAGTACTTC; CDR3 protein: CASSWTGPSETQYF
D gene: TRBD1; clone size: -; J gene: TRBJ2-1; V gene: TRBV4-3; CDR3 DNA: TGCGCCAGCAGCGAGGACAGGGGAGATGGTGAGCAGTTCTTC; CDR3 protein: CASSEDRGDGEQFF
D gene: -; clone size: -; J gene: TRBJ2-1; V gene: TRBV9; CDR3 DNA: TGTGCCAGCAGCGTAGGTAGAGGGGCCTACAATGAGCAGTTCTTC; CDR3 protein: CASSVGRGAYNEQFF
D gene: TRBD2; clone size: -; J gene: TRBJ2-1; V gene: TRBV11-2; CDR3 DNA: TGTGCCAGCAGCCCCGGGACTAGCGGCTACAATGAGCAGTTCTTC; CDR3 protein: CASSPGTSGYNEQFF
D gene: TRBD2; clone size: -; J gene: TRBJ2-3; V gene: TRBV5-6; CDR3 DNA: TGTGCCAGCGGGAGGTTAGCGGGAGGGGAAACAGATACGCAGTATTTC; CDR3 protein: CASGRLAGGETDTQYF
D gene: -; clone size: -; J gene: TRBJ1-3; V gene: TRBV28; CDR3 DNA: TGTGCCAGCAGTTTTATGGTCAGAGGGGGTGGAAACACCATATATTTT; CDR3 protein: CASSFMVRGGGNTIYF
D gene: TRBD1; clone size: -; J gene: TRBJ1-4; V gene: TRBV18; CDR3 DNA: TGTGCCAGCTCACAATCCGGGACAGGGATGACTAATGAAAAACTGTTTTTT; CDR3 protein: CASSQSGTGMTNEKLFF
D gene: -; clone size: -; J gene: TRBJ1-1; V gene: TRBV11-3; CDR3 DNA: TGTGCCAGCAGCCCAGGGCCGTTGAACACTGAAGCTTTCTTT; CDR3 protein: CASSPGPLNTEAFF
D gene: TRBD2; clone size: -; J gene: TRBJ2-1; V gene: TRBV10-2; CDR3 DNA: TGCGCCAGCAGTGTGCCTACCGGATTAGCGGGAGTGGGGAGCTCCTACAATGAGCAGTTCTTC; CDR3 protein: CASSVPTGLAGVGSSYNEQFF
D gene: TRBD1; clone size: -; J gene: TRBJ2-7; V gene: TRBV29-1; CDR3 DNA: TGCAGCGCCCTAGGGAGGGGACAGGGGACCTACGAGCAGTACTTC; CDR3 protein: CSALGRGQGTYEQYF
D gene: -; clone size: few; J gene: TRBJ2-7; V gene: TRBV28; CDR3 DNA: TGTGCCAGCAGAAAAGGGGTAGCGGCGCCCTACGAGCAGTACTTC; CDR3 protein: CASRKGVAAPYEQYF
D gene: TRBD2; clone size: once; J gene: TRBJ2-7; V gene: TRBV27; CDR3 DNA: TGTGCCAGCAGTTTATCGGCGGGAGGGATCTACGAGCAGTACTTC; CDR3 protein: CASSLSAGGIYEQYF
D gene: TRBD2; clone size: once; J gene: TRBJ2-3; V gene: TRBV30; CDR3 DNA: TGTGCCTGGAGCGCCGGGACTAGCGCAGATACGCAGTATTTT; CDR3 protein: CAWSAGTSADTQYF
D gene: -; clone size: -; J gene: TRBJ2-7; V gene: TRBV6-1; CDR3 DNA: TGTGCCAGCCTCAGGGCACCCTACGAGCAGTACTTC; CDR3 protein: CASLRAPYEQYF
D gene: TRBD2; clone size: -; J gene: TRBJ2-3; V gene: TRBV10-3; CDR3 DNA: TGTGCCATCAGTGAAACTAGCGGGAGGACTAGCACAGATACGCAGTATTTT; CDR3 protein: CAISETSGRTSTDTQYF
D gene: -; clone size: -; J gene: TRBJ2-2; V gene: TRBV6-1; CDR3 DNA: TGTGCCAGCAAGATTGGTTTGGAACCCGGGGAGCTGTTTTTT; CDR3 protein: CASKIGLEPGELFF
D gene: -; clone size: -; J gene: TRBJ2-7; V gene: TRBV2; CDR3 DNA: TGTGCCAGCAGTGCGAACTCGCAGCCGTACTTC; CDR3 protein: CASSANSQPYF
D gene: -; clone size: -; J gene: TRBJ2-1; V gene: TRBV10-1; CDR3 DNA: TGCGCCAGCAGTGTAAGCGAGGAGGGCCGGGAGCAGTTCTTC; CDR3 protein: CASSVSEEGREQFF
D gene: -; clone size: -; J gene: TRBJ2-7; V gene: TRBV5-6; CDR3 DNA: TGTGCCAGCAGGTGGGTAAGCTCCTACGAGCAGTACTTC; CDR3 protein: CASRWVSSYEQYF
D gene: TRBD1; clone size: -; J gene: TRBJ1-4; V gene: TRBV28; CDR3 DNA: TGTGCCAGCAGTTTAACAGGGGGCTTTTATGAAAAACTGTTTTTT; CDR3 protein: CASSLTGGFYEKLFF
D gene: TRBD2; clone size: -; J gene: TRBJ2-3; V gene: TRBV14; CDR3 DNA: TGTGCCAGCAGCCTACTCCCGGGACTAGCGGCTTCTAGCACAGATACGCAGTATTTT; CDR3 protein: CASSLLPGLAASSTDTQYF
D gene: TRBD1; clone size: -; J gene: TRBJ1-6; V gene: TRBV6-1; CDR3 DNA: TGTGCCGGGGCGGACAGGCCGGATTCACCCCTCCACTTT; CDR3 protein: CAGADRPDSPLHF
D gene: TRBD2; clone size: -; J gene: TRBJ2-3; V gene: TRBV7-8; CDR3 DNA: TGTGCCAGCAGCTTAAATAGCGGGGCGGGAGATACGCAGTATTTT; CDR3 protein: CASSLNSGAGDTQYF
D gene: -; clone size: -; J gene: TRBJ1-1; V gene: TRBV19; CDR3 DNA: TGTGCCAGTAGGCAGAGGGACCTCATGAACACTGAAGCTTTCTTT; CDR3 protein: CASRQRDLMNTEAFF
D gene: -; clone size: -; J gene: TRBJ2-5; V gene: TRBV18; CDR3 DNA: TGTGCCAGCTCACCACAGGGTTTAGAGACCCAGTACTTC; CDR3 protein: CASSPQGLETQYF
D gene: TRBD1; clone size: -; J gene: TRBJ1-5; V gene: TRBV2; CDR3 DNA: TGTGCCAGCAGGAGAGGACAGGGGGAAGGCAATCAGCCCCAGCATTTT; CDR3 protein: CASRRGQGEGNQPQHF
D gene: TRBD1; clone size: few; J gene: TRBJ1-2; V gene: TRBV5-1; CDR3 DNA: TGCGCCAGCAGCTCCCCGGGACAGGGTTATGGCTACACCTTC; CDR3 protein: CASSSPGQGYGYTF
D gene: TRBD1; clone size: -; J gene: TRBJ1-5; V gene: TRBV28; CDR3 DNA: TGTGCCAGCAGTACGGAAGTGAAGGGGGCGGACAATCAGCCCCAGCATTTT; CDR3 protein: CASSTEVKGADNQPQHF
D gene: -; clone size: once; J gene: TRBJ1-5; V gene: TRBV4-1; CDR3 DNA: TGCGCCAGCAGCCAAACACAGTTGAGGGGCCCCAATCAGCCCCAGCATTTT; CDR3 protein: CASSQTQLRGPNQPQHF
D gene: -; clone size: -; J gene: TRBJ2-3; V gene: TRBV29-1; CDR3 DNA: TGCAGCGTTGAAGCGTACGGAGAAGATACGCAGTATTTT; CDR3 protein: CSVEAYGEDTQYF
D gene: -; clone size: -; J gene: TRBJ2-2; V gene: TRBV19; CDR3 DNA: TGTGCCAGTACCGCACAGGGTTTCACCGGGGAGCTGTTTTTT; CDR3 protein: CASTAQGFTGELFF
D gene: TRBD2; clone size: -; J gene: TRBJ2-7; V gene: TRBV7-2; CDR3 DNA: TGTGCCAGCAGCCTGAGGACTAGCGGGAGAGCAAGCTCCTACGAGCAGTACTTC; CDR3 protein: CASSLRTSGRASSYEQYF
D gene: -; clone size: -; J gene: TRBJ2-1; V gene: TRBV19; CDR3 DNA: TGTGCCAGTAGTATGGGTAGAGCGCCTACGAATGAGCAGTTCTTC; CDR3 protein: CASSMGRAPTNEQFF
D gene: -; clone size: -; J gene: TRBJ1-2; V gene: TRBV28; CDR3 DNA: TGTGCCAGCAGTTGGCGGGGCAACTATGGCTACACCTTC; CDR3 protein: CASSWRGNYGYTF
D gene: TRBD2; clone size: -; J gene: TRBJ2-2; V gene: TRBV5-4; CDR3 DNA: TGTGCCAGCACCACCGGACTAGCGGGAGTGGCCGGGGAGCTGTTTTTT; CDR3 protein: CASTTGLAGVAGELFF
D gene: -; clone size: -; J gene: TRBJ2-3; V gene: TRBV11-3; CDR3 DNA: TGTGCCAGCAGCTTAGGGACTGGTGGGGGCACAGATACGCAGTATTTT; CDR3 protein: CASSLGTGGGTDTQYF
D gene: -; clone size: -; J gene: TRBJ2-7; V gene: TRBV20-1; CDR3 DNA: TGCAGTGCTCCCGCCCTAAGCGAGCAGTACTTC; CDR3 protein: CSAPALSEQYF